This is a list of T cell receptor beta chains from one sample in a study of blood T cell repertoires in COVID-19. This table comes from immunoSEQ multiplex PCR, and its TCRdb copy is limited to in-frame clones, with some not included. The sample records some 50,000 clones, around 87% being singletons. Sequencing input: peripheral blood. These receptors were obtained from a human donor in a cohort sampled during active COVID-19. Each CDR3 is given with its conserved first and last residue. The order of the fields is J gene, V gene, CDR3 protein.

J gene: TRBJ1-2; V gene: TRBV5-1; CDR3 protein: CASSAEGWGYTF
J gene: TRBJ1-4; V gene: TRBV29-1; CDR3 protein: CSGGTGPNEKLFF
J gene: TRBJ2-7; V gene: TRBV25-1; CDR3 protein: CASSALGSGGFFF
J gene: TRBJ2-3; V gene: TRBV5-1; CDR3 protein: CASSQGLDSDTQYF
J gene: TRBJ2-3; V gene: TRBV5-4; CDR3 protein: CASSQQGATDTQYF
J gene: TRBJ2-2; V gene: TRBV2; CDR3 protein: CASSPTLLAGVTGELFF
J gene: TRBJ2-4; V gene: TRBV20-1; CDR3 protein: CSASLRRRSAIQYF
J gene: TRBJ1-2; V gene: TRBV7-9; CDR3 protein: CASSLLTPTGANYGYTF
J gene: TRBJ2-2; V gene: TRBV25-1; CDR3 protein: CASSVMQVPGELFF
J gene: TRBJ2-5; V gene: TRBV30; CDR3 protein: CACRTDTKETQYF
J gene: TRBJ2-7; V gene: TRBV27; CDR3 protein: CASSPLGSSGSAYEQYF
J gene: TRBJ2-2; V gene: TRBV12-5; CDR3 protein: CASGLGLAGFGDGELFF
J gene: TRBJ2-7; V gene: TRBV21-1; CDR3 protein: CASSDKRSGRANYEQYF
J gene: TRBJ2-3; V gene: TRBV21-1; CDR3 protein: CASSKRRTGDADTQYF
J gene: TRBJ2-1; V gene: TRBV27; CDR3 protein: CASSSYRDSLYNEQFF
J gene: TRBJ2-1; V gene: TRBV7-9; CDR3 protein: CASPMSGNGNEQFF
J gene: TRBJ1-2; V gene: TRBV18; CDR3 protein: CASSPDTAANYGYTF
J gene: TRBJ2-5; V gene: TRBV5-6; CDR3 protein: CASRPTGAGETQYF
J gene: TRBJ1-2; V gene: TRBV13; CDR3 protein: CASSLGRRNYGYTF
J gene: TRBJ2-7; V gene: TRBV18; CDR3 protein: CASSSSASNRYEQYF
J gene: TRBJ2-7; V gene: TRBV29-1; CDR3 protein: CSGGQVGEQYF
J gene: TRBJ2-7; V gene: TRBV5-8; CDR3 protein: CASSLAFTGYEQYF
J gene: TRBJ2-7; V gene: TRBV2; CDR3 protein: CASSEGGGVWEQYF
J gene: TRBJ2-2; V gene: TRBV11-1; CDR3 protein: CASSLRSGPTGELFF
J gene: TRBJ2-1; V gene: TRBV10-2; CDR3 protein: CASSTSSTYNEQFF
J gene: TRBJ1-6; V gene: TRBV6-1; CDR3 protein: CASSDAQRTGSSSPLHF
J gene: TRBJ2-7; V gene: TRBV20-1; CDR3 protein: CSASRGLAGGPYEQYF
J gene: TRBJ2-3; V gene: TRBV2; CDR3 protein: CAASSGRGTDTQYF
J gene: TRBJ2-5; V gene: TRBV29-1; CDR3 protein: CSVILALGETQYF
J gene: TRBJ1-5; V gene: TRBV7-9; CDR3 protein: CASSIDSPNQPQHF
J gene: TRBJ2-1; V gene: TRBV10-3; CDR3 protein: CAISGANNEQFF
J gene: TRBJ1-2; V gene: TRBV5-1; CDR3 protein: CASSLSAGDKLYGYTF
J gene: TRBJ2-7; V gene: TRBV19; CDR3 protein: CASSSSGSYEQYF
J gene: TRBJ2-1; V gene: TRBV7-8; CDR3 protein: CASSPGPSSGQFF
J gene: TRBJ1-5; V gene: TRBV7-9; CDR3 protein: CASSPLPSGGGNQPQHF
J gene: TRBJ1-4; V gene: TRBV29-1; CDR3 protein: CSGAVGTTNEKLFF
J gene: TRBJ2-3; V gene: TRBV3-1/TRBV3-2; CDR3 protein: CASSLAGVGDTQYF
J gene: TRBJ2-3; V gene: TRBV5-4; CDR3 protein: CASSLKGEDTQYF
J gene: TRBJ2-7; V gene: TRBV5-5; CDR3 protein: CASSLGRLAGLDSYEQYF
J gene: TRBJ1-2; V gene: TRBV27; CDR3 protein: CASSSPGQGSYGYTF
J gene: TRBJ2-7; V gene: TRBV7-2; CDR3 protein: CASSSLAGLEQYF
J gene: TRBJ1-4; V gene: TRBV5-1; CDR3 protein: CASSLEQNEKLFF